Following are 2 T cell receptor beta chains from one sample sequenced in a study of high-grade serous ovarian cancer treatment subgroups. Clones were sequenced by immunoSEQ multiplex PCR, and TCRdb holds only the in-frame ones, with some missing. The sample holds 4,200 or so clones, 70% to 80% seen once. The tumor samples were collected prior to definitive surgery or chemotherapy. Sequencing was carried out using tumor tissue. These receptors originate from a human donor with high-grade serous ovarian cancer.

The chain combines TRBV7-2 with TRBJ2-5; D unclear. The germline V and J ends were trimmed by 0 bases and 4 bases, with 9 bases remaining between them. The CDR3 runs to 14 residues. From germline, CDR1 is SGHTA and CDR2 FQGNSA. This CDR3 reads CASSLARASETQYF. CDR3 DNA sequence: TGTGCCAGCAGCTTAGCAAGGGCCTCAGAGACCCAGTACTTC.

The chain employs TRBV6-1 and TRBJ1-2; D is unresolved. Trimming pared 7 bases from V and 4 bases from J, leaving 7 bases between. The CDR3 contains 11 residues. Germline V lookup: CDR1 MNHNS, CDR2 SASEGT. DNA for the CDR3: TGTGCCAGCATTAGTGCCTATGGCTACACCTTC. Its protein is CASISAYGYTF.